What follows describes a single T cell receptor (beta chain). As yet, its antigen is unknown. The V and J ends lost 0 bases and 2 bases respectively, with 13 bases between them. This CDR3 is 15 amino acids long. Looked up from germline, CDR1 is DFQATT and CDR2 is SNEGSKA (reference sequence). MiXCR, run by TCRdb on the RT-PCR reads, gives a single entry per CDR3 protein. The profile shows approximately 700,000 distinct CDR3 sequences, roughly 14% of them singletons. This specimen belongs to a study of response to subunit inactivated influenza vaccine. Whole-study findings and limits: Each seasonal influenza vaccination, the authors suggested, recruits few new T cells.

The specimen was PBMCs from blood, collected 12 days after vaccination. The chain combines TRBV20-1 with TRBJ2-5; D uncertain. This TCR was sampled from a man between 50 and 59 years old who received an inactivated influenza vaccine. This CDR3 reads CSARDRIRIQETQYF. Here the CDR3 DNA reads TGCAGTGCTAGAGACCGAATCAGGATTCAAGAGACCCAGTACTTC.